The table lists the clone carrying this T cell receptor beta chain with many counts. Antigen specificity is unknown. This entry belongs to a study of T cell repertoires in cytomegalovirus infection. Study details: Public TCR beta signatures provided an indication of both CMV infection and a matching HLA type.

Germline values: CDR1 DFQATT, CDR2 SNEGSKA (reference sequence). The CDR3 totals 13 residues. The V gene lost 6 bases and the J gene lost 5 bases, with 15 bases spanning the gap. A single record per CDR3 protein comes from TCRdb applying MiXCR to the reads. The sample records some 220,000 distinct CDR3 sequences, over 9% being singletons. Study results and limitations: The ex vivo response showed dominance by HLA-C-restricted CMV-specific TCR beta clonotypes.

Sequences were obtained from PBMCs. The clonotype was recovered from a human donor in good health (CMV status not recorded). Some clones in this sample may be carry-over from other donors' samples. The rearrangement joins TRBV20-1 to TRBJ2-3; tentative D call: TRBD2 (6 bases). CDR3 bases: TGCAGTGCACGCCGGGGGAGAGGAGATACGCAGTATTTT. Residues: CSARRGRGDTQYF.